This TCR beta chain was observed in a study of blood T cell repertoires in COVID-19. Study information: The United States, Italy and Spain provided the acute and convalescent COVID-19 samples. Nucleic acid was either cDNA or gDNA, and it came from T cells, B-cell-depleted T cells, or PBMCs.

The authors' processing: Counts of nucleated cells, estimated from reference gene primer amplification, were obtained. Sequencing was performed with immunoSEQ multiplex PCR; in TCRdb, only in-frame clones are kept and a portion is missing. V and J calls and clone size follow that table, whereas D and trimming were derived from the DNA. Of approximately 25,000 clones in the sample, 90% are singletons; the top ten hold under 2%. Germline V gives CDR1 SGHTA, CDR2 FQGNSA. V was pared by 3 bases and J by 4 bases, with 5 bases of the junction left unmatched. This CDR3 is built from 15 residues. This sequence originates from a woman aged 60 to 75 with active COVID-19. This chain joins TRBV7-2 and TRBJ2-1; 8 nucleotides line up with TRBD2. The sequencing sample was made of peripheral blood. The CDR3 nucleotides read TGTGCCAGCAGCTTGACTAGCGCCAGATACAATGAGCAGTTCTTC. Amino acid sequence: CASSLTSARYNEQFF.